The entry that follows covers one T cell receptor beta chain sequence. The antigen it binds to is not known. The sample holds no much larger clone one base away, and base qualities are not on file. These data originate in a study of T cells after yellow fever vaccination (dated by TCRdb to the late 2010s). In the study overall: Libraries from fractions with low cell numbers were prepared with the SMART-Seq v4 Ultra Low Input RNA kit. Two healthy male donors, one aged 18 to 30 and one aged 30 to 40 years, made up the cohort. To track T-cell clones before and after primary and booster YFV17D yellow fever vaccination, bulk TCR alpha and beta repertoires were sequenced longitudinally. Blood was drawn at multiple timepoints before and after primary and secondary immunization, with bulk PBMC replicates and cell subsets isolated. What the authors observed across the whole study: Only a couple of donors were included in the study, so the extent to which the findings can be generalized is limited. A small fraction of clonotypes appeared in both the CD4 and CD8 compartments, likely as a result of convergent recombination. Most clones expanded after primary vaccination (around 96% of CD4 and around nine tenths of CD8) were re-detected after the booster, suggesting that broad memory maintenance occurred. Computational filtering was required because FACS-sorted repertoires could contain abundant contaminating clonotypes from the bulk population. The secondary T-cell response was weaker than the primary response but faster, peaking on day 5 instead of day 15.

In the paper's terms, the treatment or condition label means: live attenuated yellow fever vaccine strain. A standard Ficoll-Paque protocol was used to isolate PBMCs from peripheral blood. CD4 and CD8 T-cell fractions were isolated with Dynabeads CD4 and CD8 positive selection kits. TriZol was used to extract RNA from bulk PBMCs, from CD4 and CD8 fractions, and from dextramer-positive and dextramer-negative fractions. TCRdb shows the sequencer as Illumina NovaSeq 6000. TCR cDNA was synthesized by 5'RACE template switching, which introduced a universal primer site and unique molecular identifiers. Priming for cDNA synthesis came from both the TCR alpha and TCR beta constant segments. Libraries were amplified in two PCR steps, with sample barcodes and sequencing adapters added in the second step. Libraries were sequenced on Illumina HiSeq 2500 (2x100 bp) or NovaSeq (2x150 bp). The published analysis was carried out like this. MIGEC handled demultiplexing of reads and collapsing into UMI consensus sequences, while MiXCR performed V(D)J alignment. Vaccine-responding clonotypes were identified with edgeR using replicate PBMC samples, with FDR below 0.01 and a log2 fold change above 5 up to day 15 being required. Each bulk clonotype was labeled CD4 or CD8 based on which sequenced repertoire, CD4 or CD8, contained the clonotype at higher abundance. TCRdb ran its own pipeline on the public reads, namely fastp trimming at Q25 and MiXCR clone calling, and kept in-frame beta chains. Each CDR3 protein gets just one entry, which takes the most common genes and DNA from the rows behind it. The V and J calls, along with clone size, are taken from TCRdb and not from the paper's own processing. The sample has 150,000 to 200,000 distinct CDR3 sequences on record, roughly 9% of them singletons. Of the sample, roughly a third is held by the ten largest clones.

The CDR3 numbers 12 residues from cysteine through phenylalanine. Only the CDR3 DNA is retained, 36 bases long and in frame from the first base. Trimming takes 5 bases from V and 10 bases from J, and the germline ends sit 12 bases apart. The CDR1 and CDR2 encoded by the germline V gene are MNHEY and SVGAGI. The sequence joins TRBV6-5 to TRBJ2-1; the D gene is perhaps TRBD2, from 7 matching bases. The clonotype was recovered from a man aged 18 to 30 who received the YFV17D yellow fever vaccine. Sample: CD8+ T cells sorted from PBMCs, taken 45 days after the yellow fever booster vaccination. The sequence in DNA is TGTGCCAGCAGTCGGGGGGCTAGGGAGCAGTTCTTC. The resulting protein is CASSRGAREQFF.